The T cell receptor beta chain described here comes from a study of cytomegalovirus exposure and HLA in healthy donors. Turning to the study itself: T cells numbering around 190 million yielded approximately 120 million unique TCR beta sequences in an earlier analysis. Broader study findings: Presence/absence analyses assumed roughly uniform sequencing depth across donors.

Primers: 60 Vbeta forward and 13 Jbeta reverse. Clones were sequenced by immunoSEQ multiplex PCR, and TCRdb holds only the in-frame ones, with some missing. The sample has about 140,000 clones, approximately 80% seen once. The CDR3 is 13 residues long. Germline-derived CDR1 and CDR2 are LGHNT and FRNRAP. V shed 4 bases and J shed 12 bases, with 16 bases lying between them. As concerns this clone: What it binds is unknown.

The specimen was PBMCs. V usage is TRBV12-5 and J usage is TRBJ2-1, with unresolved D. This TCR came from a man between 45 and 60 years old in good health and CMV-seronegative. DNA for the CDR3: TGTGCTAGTGGTTGGCTCCTCAACGGCGGGCAGTTCTTC. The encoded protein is CASGWLLNGGQFF. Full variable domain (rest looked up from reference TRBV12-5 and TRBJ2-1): DARVTQTPRHKVTEMGQEVTMRCQPILGHNTVFWYRQTMMQGLELLAYFRNRAPLDDSGMPKDRFSAEMPDATLATLKIQPSEPRDSAVYFCASGWLLNGGQFFGPGTRLTVL.